The 3 T cell receptor beta chains below come from one sample, sequenced in a study of cytomegalovirus exposure and HLA in healthy donors. The primer mix had 60 Vbeta and 13 Jbeta primers. Generated by immunoSEQ multiplex PCR, the TCRdb table keeps only in-frame clones and is missing some. Found here are about 120,000 clones, 55% to 70% of them singletons; the top ten hold about 2.2%. Sequenced: PBMCs. These receptor sequences come from a woman aged 25 to 45 in good health and CMV-seronegative.

The chain joins TRBV27 to TRBJ1-1; 8 positions agree with TRBD1. Germline V gene data show CDR1 as MNHEY and CDR2 as SMNVEV (reference sequence). Germline trimming cut 0 bases from V and 0 bases from J; bases unmatched to any gene: 6. The CDR3 sequence is 17 residues long. The CDR3 protein is CASSLSAGGAMNTEAFF. CDR3 in DNA: TGTGCCAGCAGTTTATCCGCAGGGGGCGCAATGAACACTGAAGCTTTCTTT.

This chain joins TRBV30 and TRBJ1-1; D not resolved. V was clipped by 2 bases and J by 5 bases, with 12 bases between them. The germline V gene encodes CDR1 GTSNPN and CDR2 SVGIG (reference sequence). The CDR3 loop spans 13 amino acids. The CDR3 sequence: CAWSFYGGTEAFF. DNA of the CDR3: TGTGCCTGGAGTTTTTACGGAGGGACTGAAGCTTTCTTT.

The J gene is TRBJ1-5, the V gene TRBV4-1; TRBD1 agrees at 10 bases. Germline CDR1 MGHRA, CDR2 YSYEKL. The CDR3 totals 16 residues. The junction had 3 bases not matched to a gene; V was cut back by 0 bases and J by 4 bases. CDR3 region: CASSQDRQGANQPQHF. The CDR3 nucleotides are TGCGCCAGCAGCCAAGATCGACAGGGGGCTAATCAGCCCCAGCATTTT.